The 3 T cell receptor beta chains listed next were all sequenced from one sample in a study of glioma-infiltrating T cells after dendritic cell vaccination. Time point defined: after dendritic cell vaccination, including at tumor progression/relapse. Using immunoSEQ multiplex PCR, the repertoire was profiled, and TCRdb retains in-frame clones only, with some absent. The repertoire holds around 87,000 clones, with roughly four fifths as singletons. The sample here was blood, taken after dendritic cell vaccination. These receptors all come from a human donor with glioblastoma.

The V and J genes are TRBV4-2 and TRBJ1-2, with D tentatively TRBD1 (5 bases). There are 15 residues in the CDR3. The germline gives CDR1 LGHNA, CDR2 YNFKEQ. The V end was cut by 3 bases, the J end by 3 bases, with 14 bases between. This chain's CDR3 is CASSQEGMSDYGYTF. In DNA form, the CDR3 reads TGTGCCAGCAGCCAGGAGGGGATGTCAGACTATGGCTACACCTTC.

This clone came up once. The rearrangement uses TRBV5-1 and TRBJ1-1, with 7 bases identical to TRBD1. The V gene's germline CDR1 is SGHRS and CDR2 YFSETQ. V lost 2 bases, J lost 3 bases, and 10 bases stayed unmatched. This CDR3 contains 16 residues. The CDR3 reads CASSFGDRVYDTEAFF. The DNA for the CDR3 is TGCGCCAGCAGCTTCGGTGACAGGGTCTACGACACTGAAGCTTTCTTT.

The V gene is TRBV5-1, the J gene TRBJ1-1; D is possibly TRBD1 (5 bases). The germline V gene has CDR1 SGHRS and CDR2 YFSETQ. With 2 bases removed from V and 5 bases from J, the gap between germline ends came to 13 bases. This CDR3 is built from 14 residues. CDR3 sequence reads: CASSFREGSTEAFF. DNA for the CDR3: TGCGCCAGCAGCTTCAGGGAGGGAAGTACTGAAGCTTTCTTT.